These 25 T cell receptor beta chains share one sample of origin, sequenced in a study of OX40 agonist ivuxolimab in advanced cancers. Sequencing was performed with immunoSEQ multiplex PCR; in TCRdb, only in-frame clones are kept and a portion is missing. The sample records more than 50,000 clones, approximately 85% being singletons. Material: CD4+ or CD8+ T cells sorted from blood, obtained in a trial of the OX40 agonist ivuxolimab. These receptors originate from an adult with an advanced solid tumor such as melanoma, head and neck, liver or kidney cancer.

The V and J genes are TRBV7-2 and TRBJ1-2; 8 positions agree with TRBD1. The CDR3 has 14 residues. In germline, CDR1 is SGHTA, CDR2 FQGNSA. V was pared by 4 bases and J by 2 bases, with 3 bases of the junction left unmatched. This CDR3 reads CASSSGQGNYGYTF. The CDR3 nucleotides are TGTGCCAGCAGCTCAGGACAGGGAAACTATGGCTACACCTTC.

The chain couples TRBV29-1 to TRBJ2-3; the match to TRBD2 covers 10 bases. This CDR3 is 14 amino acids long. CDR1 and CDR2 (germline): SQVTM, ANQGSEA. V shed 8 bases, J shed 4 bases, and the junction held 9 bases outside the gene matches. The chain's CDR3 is CSTRRLAGADTQYF. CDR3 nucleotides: TGCAGCACAAGGAGACTAGCGGGCGCAGATACGCAGTATTTT.

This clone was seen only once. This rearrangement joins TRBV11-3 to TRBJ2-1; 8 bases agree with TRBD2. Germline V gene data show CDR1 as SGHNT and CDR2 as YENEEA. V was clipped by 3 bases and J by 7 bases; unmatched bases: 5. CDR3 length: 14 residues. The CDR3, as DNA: TGTGCCAGCAGCTTCAGCGGGAGAAGTAATGAGCAGTTCTTC. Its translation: CASSFSGRSNEQFF.

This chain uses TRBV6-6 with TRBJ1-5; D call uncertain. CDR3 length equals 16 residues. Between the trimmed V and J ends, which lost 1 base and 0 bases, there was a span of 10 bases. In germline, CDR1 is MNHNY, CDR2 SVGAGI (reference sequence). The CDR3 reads CASSYYGDGSNQPQHF. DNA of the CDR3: TGTGCCAGCAGTTACTACGGCGACGGTAGCAATCAGCCCCAGCATTTT.

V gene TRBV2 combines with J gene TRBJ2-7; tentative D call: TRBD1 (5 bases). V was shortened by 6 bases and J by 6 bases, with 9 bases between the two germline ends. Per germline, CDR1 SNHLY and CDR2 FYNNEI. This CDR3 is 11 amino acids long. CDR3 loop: CASSEQAEQYF. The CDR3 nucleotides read TGTGCCAGCAGCGAACAGGCCGAGCAGTACTTC.

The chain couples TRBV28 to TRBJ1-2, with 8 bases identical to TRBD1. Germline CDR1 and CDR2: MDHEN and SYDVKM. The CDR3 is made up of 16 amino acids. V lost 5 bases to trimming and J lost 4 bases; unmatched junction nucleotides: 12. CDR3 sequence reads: CASSPITGGSSYGYTF. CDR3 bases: TGTGCCAGCAGTCCCATTACAGGGGGATCCAGCTATGGCTACACCTTC.

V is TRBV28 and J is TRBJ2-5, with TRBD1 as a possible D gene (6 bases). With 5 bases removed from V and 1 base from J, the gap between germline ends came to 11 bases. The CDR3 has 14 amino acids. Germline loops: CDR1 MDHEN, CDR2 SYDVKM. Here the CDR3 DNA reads TGTGCCAGCAGTCTAGGACAGTCCCAAGAGACCCAGTACTTC. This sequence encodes CASSLGQSQETQYF.

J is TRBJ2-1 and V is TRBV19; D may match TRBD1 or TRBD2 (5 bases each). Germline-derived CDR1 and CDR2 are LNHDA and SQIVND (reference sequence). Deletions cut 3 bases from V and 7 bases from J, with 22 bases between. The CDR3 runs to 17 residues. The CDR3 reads CASSMYRSGAKANEQFF. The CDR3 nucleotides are TGTGCCAGTAGTATGTATAGATCCGGGGCTAAAGCTAATGAGCAGTTCTTC.

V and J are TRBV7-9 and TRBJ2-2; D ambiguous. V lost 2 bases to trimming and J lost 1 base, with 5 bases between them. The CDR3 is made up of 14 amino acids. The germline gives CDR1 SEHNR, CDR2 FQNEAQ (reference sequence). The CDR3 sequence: CASSLSWNTGELFF. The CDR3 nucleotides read TGTGCCAGCAGCTTATCCTGGAACACCGGGGAGCTGTTTTTT.

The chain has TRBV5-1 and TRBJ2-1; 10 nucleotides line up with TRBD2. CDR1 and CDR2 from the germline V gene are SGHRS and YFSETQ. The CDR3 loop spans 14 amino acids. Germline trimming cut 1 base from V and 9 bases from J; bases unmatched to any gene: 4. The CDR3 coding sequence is TGCGCCAGCAGCTTGAGCGGGAGGGCAGGTGAGCAGTTCTTC. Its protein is CASSLSGRAGEQFF.

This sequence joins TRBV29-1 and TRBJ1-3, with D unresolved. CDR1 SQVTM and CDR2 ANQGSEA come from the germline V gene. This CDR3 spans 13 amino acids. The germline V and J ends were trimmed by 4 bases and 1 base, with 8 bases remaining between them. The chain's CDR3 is CSVGAYSGNTIYF. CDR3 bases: TGCAGCGTTGGAGCCTATTCTGGAAACACCATATATTTT.

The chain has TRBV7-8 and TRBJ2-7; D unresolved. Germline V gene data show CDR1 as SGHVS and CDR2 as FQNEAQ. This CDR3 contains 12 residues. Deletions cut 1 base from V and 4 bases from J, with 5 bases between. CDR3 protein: CASSLVGYEQYF. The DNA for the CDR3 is TGTGCCAGCAGCTTAGTGGGGTACGAGCAGTACTTC.

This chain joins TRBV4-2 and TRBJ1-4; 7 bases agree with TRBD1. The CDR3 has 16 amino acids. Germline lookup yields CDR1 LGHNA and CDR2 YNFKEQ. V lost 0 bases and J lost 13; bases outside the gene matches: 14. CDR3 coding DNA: TGTGCCAGCAGCCAAGAAGGAGACAGGGTGGGACGGGGACTGTTTTTT. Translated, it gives CASSQEGDRVGRGLFF.

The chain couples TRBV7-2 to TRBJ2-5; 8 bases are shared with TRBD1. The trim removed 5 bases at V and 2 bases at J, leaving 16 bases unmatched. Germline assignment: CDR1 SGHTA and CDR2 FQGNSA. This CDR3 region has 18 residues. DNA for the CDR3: TGTGCCAGCAGCCAGGGGGCAGGGGGTGGATCTGGGCAAGAGACCCAGTACTTC. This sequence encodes CASSQGAGGGSGQETQYF.

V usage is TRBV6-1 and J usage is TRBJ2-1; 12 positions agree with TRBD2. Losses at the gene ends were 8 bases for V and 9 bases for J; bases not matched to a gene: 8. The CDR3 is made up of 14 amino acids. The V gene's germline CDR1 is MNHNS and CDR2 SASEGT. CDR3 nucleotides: TGTGCCAGCCCGACTAGCGGGAGTAGTAGTGAGCAGTTCTTC. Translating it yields CASPTSGSSSEQFF.

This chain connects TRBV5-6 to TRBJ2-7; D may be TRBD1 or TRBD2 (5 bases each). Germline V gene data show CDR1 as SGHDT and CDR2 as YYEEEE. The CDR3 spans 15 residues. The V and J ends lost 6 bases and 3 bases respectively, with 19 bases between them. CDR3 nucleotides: TGTGCCAGCAACCCCCGGGGCGAGACCTTCTACGAGCAGTACTTC. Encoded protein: CASNPRGETFYEQYF.

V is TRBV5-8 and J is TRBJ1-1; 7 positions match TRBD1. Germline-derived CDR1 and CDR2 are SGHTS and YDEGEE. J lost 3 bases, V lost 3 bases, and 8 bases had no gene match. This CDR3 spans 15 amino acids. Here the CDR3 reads CASSSMRGRHTEAFF. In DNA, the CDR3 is TGTGCCAGCAGCTCGATGAGGGGGCGACACACTGAAGCTTTCTTT.

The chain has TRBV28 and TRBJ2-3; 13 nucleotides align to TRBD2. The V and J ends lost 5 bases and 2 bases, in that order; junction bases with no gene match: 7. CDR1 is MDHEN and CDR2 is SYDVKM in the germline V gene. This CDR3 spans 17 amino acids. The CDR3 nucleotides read TGTGCCAGCAGTCGCTCGGGACTAGCGGGATTCACAGATACGCAGTATTTT. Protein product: CASSRSGLAGFTDTQYF. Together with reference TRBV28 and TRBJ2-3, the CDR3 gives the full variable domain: DVKVTQSSRYLVKRTGEKVFLECVQDMDHENMFWYRQDPGLGLRLIYFSYDVKMKEKGDIPEGYSVSREKKERFSLILESASTNQTSMYLCASSRSGLAGFTDTQYFGPGTRLTVL.

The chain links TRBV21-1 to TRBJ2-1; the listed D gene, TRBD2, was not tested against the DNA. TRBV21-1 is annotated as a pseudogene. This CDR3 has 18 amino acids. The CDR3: CASSKMLKRAYSYNEQFF. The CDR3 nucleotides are TGTGCCAGCAGCAAAATGCTAAAGAGAGCGTACTCCTACAATGAGCAGTTCTTC.

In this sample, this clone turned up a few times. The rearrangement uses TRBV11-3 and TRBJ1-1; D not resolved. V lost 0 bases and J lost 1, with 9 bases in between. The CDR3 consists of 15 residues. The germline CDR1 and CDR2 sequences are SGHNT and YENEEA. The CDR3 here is CASSLEHGGNTEAFF. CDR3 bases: TGTGCCAGCAGCTTAGAACATGGCGGGAACACTGAAGCTTTCTTT.

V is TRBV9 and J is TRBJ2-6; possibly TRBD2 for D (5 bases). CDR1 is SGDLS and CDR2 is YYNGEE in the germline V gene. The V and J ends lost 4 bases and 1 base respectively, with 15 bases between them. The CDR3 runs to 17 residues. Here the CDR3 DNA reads TGTGCCAGCAGCCCCCCAGCGGTTGGGTCTGGGGCCAACGTCCTGACTTTC. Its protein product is CASSPPAVGSGANVLTF.

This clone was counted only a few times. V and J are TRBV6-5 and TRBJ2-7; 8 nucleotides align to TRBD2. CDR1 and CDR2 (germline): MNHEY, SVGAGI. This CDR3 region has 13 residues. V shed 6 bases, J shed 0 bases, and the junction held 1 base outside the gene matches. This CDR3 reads CASRGLASYEQYF. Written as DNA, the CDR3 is TGTGCCAGCAGAGGACTAGCCTCCTACGAGCAGTACTTC.

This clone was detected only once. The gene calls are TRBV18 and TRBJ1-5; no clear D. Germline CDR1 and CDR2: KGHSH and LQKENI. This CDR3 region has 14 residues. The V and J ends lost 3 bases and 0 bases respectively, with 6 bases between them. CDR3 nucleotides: TGTGCCAGCTCACCGAATCATAGCAATCAGCCCCAGCATTTT. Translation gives CASSPNHSNQPQHF.

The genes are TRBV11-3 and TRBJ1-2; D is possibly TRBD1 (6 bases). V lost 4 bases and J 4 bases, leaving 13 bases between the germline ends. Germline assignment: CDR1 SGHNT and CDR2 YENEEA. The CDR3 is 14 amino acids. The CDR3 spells CASSSPTGAYGYTF. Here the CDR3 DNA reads TGTGCCAGCAGCTCCCCAACGGGGGCCTATGGCTACACCTTC.

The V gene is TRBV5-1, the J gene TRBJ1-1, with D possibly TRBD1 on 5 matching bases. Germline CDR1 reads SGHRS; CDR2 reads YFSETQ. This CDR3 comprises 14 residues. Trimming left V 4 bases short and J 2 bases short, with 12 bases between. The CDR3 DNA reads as TGCGCCAGCAGCCCCGGGACCCTAAACACTGAAGCTTTCTTT. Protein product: CASSPGTLNTEAFF.